Below are 32 T cell receptor beta chains sequenced from a single sample in a study of blood T cell repertoires in COVID-19. Sequencing used immunoSEQ multiplex PCR; TCRdb keeps in-frame clones, though not all of them. The profile covers about 98,000 clones, with roughly 80% appearing a single time and around a tenth taken by the ten largest. The sample was peripheral blood. All receptors derive from a woman aged 80 or older with acute or convalescent COVID-19.

The rearrangement uses TRBV25-1 and TRBJ1-1, with D hard to call. With 5 bases removed from V and 0 bases from J, the gap between germline ends came to 10 bases. Germline V gene data show CDR1 as MGHDK and CDR2 as SYGVNS. The CDR3 contains 14 residues. The CDR3 loop reads CASSRVDLNTEAFF. DNA of the CDR3: TGTGCCAGCAGTAGAGTTGATTTGAACACTGAAGCTTTCTTT. Looking up the rest from reference TRBV25-1 and TRBJ1-1 gives the full variable domain: EADIYQTPRYLVIGTGKKITLECSQTMGHDKMYWYQQDPGMELHLIHYSYGVNSTEKGDLSSESTVSRIRTEHFPLTLESARPSHTSQYLCASSRVDLNTEAFFGQGTRLTVV.

In its sample, this clone was seen a few times. The chain combines TRBV28 with TRBJ1-1; 8 bases are a match to TRBD1. The junction had 6 bases not matched to a gene; V was cut back by 2 bases and J by 10 bases. The V gene's germline CDR1 is MDHEN and CDR2 SYDVKM. This CDR3 has 13 amino acids. DNA for the CDR3: TGTGCCAGCAGTTTAACGCAGGGGGCCGCAGCTTTCTTT. This sequence encodes CASSLTQGAAAFF. The complete variable domain, with remaining parts taken from reference TRBV28 and TRBJ1-1, reads DVKVTQSSRYLVKRTGEKVFLECVQDMDHENMFWYRQDPGLGLRLIYFSYDVKMKEKGDIPEGYSVSREKKERFSLILESASTNQTSMYLCASSLTQGAAAFFGQGTRLTVV.

This clone has a handful of counts. The V call is TRBV19, the J call TRBJ1-1; D might be TRBD1 (5 bases). The CDR3 totals 12 residues. CDR1 is LNHDA and CDR2 is SQIVND in the germline V gene (reference sequence). Trimming pared 1 base from V and 7 bases from J, leaving 7 bases between. The CDR3 reads CASSIAQGEAFF. The DNA for the CDR3 is TGTGCCAGTAGTATAGCCCAGGGTGAAGCTTTCTTT.

This chain joins TRBV3-1 (or the pseudogene TRBV3-2) and TRBJ2-5; TRBD2 matches at 10 bases. Germline CDR1 and CDR2: LGHDT and YNNKEL (reference sequence). Germline trimming cut 5 bases from V and 3 bases from J; bases unmatched to any gene: 6. The CDR3 consists of 15 residues. The CDR3 coding sequence is TGTGCCAGCAGCGGATGGACTAGCGGAGAAGAGACCCAGTACTTC. It yields the protein CASSGWTSGEETQYF.

CDR3 region: CASTTGGTPEKLFF. CDR3 bases: TGTGCCAGTACCACGGGGGGGACACCTGAAAAACTGTTTTTT. The chain carries TRBV19 and TRBJ1-4; perhaps TRBD1 as D (6 bases). V was pared by 7 bases and J by 7 bases, with 16 bases between. CDR1 is LNHDA, CDR2 SQIVND, per germline (reference sequence). The length of the CDR3 is 14 residues. Full variable domain (rest looked up from reference TRBV19 and TRBJ1-4): DGGITQSPKYLFRKEGQNVTLSCEQNLNHDAMYWYRQDPGQGLRLIYYSQIVNDFQKGDIAEGYSVSREKKESFPLTVTSAQKNPTAFYLCASTTGGTPEKLFFGSGTQLSVL.

The chain combines TRBV25-1 with TRBJ2-3, with a weak D call TRBD1 (6 bases). This CDR3 is 15 amino acids long. In germline, CDR1 is MGHDK, CDR2 SYGVNS. The ends were cut back, 3 bases at V and 4 bases at J, with 14 bases in the middle. The CDR3 sequence is CASSEGARSADTQYF. The CDR3, as DNA: TGTGCCAGCAGTGAGGGGGCAAGGAGCGCAGATACGCAGTATTTT.

The V and J genes are TRBV29-1 and TRBJ2-7; 7 bases line up with TRBD2. The V and J ends lost 4 bases and 2 bases, in that order; junction bases with no gene match: 5. The CDR3 length is 13 residues. Germline V gene lookup returns CDR1 SQVTM and CDR2 ANQGSEA. DNA of the CDR3: TGCAGCGTTGGAGGGGAGGGGACCTACGAGCAGTACTTC. As protein: CSVGGEGTYEQYF.

This clone was counted between two and nine times. The chain combines TRBV5-1 with TRBJ1-6; D may be TRBD1 (6 bases). The CDR3 length is 16 residues. Trimming stripped 5 bases from V and 5 bases from J, with 17 bases between. In germline, CDR1 is SGHRS, CDR2 YFSETQ. DNA for the CDR3: TGCGCCAGCAGTCCGGCGTCAGGGGCGGATAATTCACCCCTCCACTTT. This codes for CASSPASGADNSPLHF.

This chain joins TRBV9 and TRBJ2-3; 7 nucleotides match TRBD1. Looked up from germline, CDR1 is SGDLS and CDR2 is YYNGEE. The V segment lost 7 bases and the J segment 1 base; nucleotides outside the gene matches: 6. This CDR3 spans 14 amino acids. The CDR3 protein is CASSEGGGTDTQYF. CDR3 nucleotide sequence: TGTGCCAGCTCCGAAGGGGGCGGCACAGATACGCAGTATTTT.

This chain joins TRBV6-5 and TRBJ1-6; D not resolved. CDR3 size: 13 residues. Germline values: CDR1 MNHEY, CDR2 SVGAGI. Trimming stripped 6 bases from V and 7 bases from J, with 10 bases between. Written as DNA, the CDR3 is TGTGCCAGCAGCACGGGGTTGAATTCACCCCTCCACTTT. Its protein product is CASSTGLNSPLHF.

This clone was counted between two and nine times. The chain carries TRBV21-1 and TRBJ1-2; the D call in the table, TRBD1, was not verified against the DNA. TRBV21-1 is an annotated pseudogene. The CDR3 is 24 amino acids. CDR3 DNA sequence: TGTGCCAGCAGCACCCGGTCGACAGGGTCCATAAACGTAGCTCGACAGTTAGCTAACTATGGCTACACCTTC. Its protein is CASSTRSTGSINVARQLANYGYTF.

The chain uses TRBV27 and TRBJ1-1; D gene unclear. Germline loops: CDR1 MNHEY, CDR2 SMNVEV (reference sequence). The CDR3 contains 14 residues. The ends were cut back, 2 bases at V and 4 bases at J, with 11 bases in the middle. The CDR3 loop reads CASSLRGVSTEAFF. Here the CDR3 DNA reads TGTGCCAGCAGTTTACGGGGTGTGAGCACTGAAGCTTTCTTT.

The chain uses TRBV6-5 and TRBJ1-1; D is ambiguous. Between the trimmed V and J ends, which lost 5 bases and 1 base, there was a span of 11 bases. Germline V lookup: CDR1 MNHEY, CDR2 SVGAGI. This CDR3 spans 14 amino acids. CDR3 residues: CASSLRGRNTEAFF. In DNA form, the CDR3 reads TGTGCCAGCAGTCTCCGAGGGCGGAACACTGAAGCTTTCTTT.

V is TRBV10-3 and J is TRBJ1-2, with D uncertain. Germline V lookup: CDR1 ENHRY, CDR2 SYGVKD. The CDR3 covers 15 residues. The ends were cut back, 0 bases at V and 5 bases at J, with 13 bases in the middle. In DNA, the CDR3 is TGTGCCATCAGTGAGTCGACCGGGTCCCTATATGGCTACACCTTC. Amino acid sequence: CAISESTGSLYGYTF.

The rearrangement joins TRBV11-3 to TRBJ2-3; D is possibly TRBD2 (5 bases). Germline V gene sequence: CDR1 SGHNT, CDR2 YENEEA. The CDR3 spans 15 residues. V was shortened by 2 bases and J by 3 bases, with 12 bases between the two germline ends. CDR3 region: CASSLTVGVTDTQYF. CDR3 nucleotides: TGTGCCAGCAGCTTAACGGTGGGAGTTACAGATACGCAGTATTTT.

The chain links TRBV2 to TRBJ1-2, with 9 bases aligning to TRBD1. The CDR3 spans 17 residues. The trim removed 5 bases at V and 5 bases at J, leaving 15 bases unmatched. Germline V CDR1 and CDR2: SNHLY, FYNNEI. The CDR3 spells CASSRPGQGGEGYGYTF. In DNA, the CDR3 is TGTGCCAGCAGTCGACCGGGACAGGGCGGGGAGGGGTATGGCTACACCTTC.

This chain links TRBV7-2 with TRBJ1-6; TRBD1 aligns across 8 bases. The ends lost 4 bases at V and 10 bases at J; junction bases unmatched: 12. CDR1 and CDR2 from the germline V gene are SGHTA and FQGNSA. This CDR3 has 16 residues. The CDR3 bases are TGTGCCAGCAGCTCAGGGAGAGGACAGGGAGGCTCACCCCTCCACTTT. It yields the protein CASSSGRGQGGSPLHF.

The rearrangement joins TRBV7-2 to TRBJ2-3; 8 bases match TRBD2. The ends lost 5 bases at V and 1 base at J; junction bases unmatched: 2. Germline CDR1 reads SGHTA; CDR2 reads FQGNSA. CDR3 length: 14 amino acids. CDR3 in amino acids: CASSPGGGTDTQYF. CDR3 in DNA: TGTGCCAGCAGCCCGGGGGGGGGCACAGATACGCAGTATTTT.

The gene calls are TRBV28 and TRBJ1-2, with D perhaps TRBD1 (6 bases). The germline V and J ends were trimmed by 5 bases and 4 bases, with 17 bases remaining between them. The CDR3 is made up of 15 amino acids. CDR1 and CDR2 from the germline V gene are MDHEN and SYDVKM. The CDR3 nucleotides are TGTGCCAGCAGTCAAGCAGGGCAAGGGGGCTATGGCTACACCTTC. Encoded protein: CASSQAGQGGYGYTF.

J is TRBJ1-2 and V is TRBV3-1 (or the pseudogene TRBV3-2), with D tentatively TRBD1 (6 bases). This CDR3 comprises 16 residues. Germline-derived CDR1 and CDR2 are LGHDT and YNNKEL (reference sequence). V gave up 0 bases and J gave up 8 bases, with 19 bases separating them. The CDR3 loop reads CASSQESGAGVRGYTF. CDR3 nucleotide sequence: TGTGCCAGCAGCCAAGAGAGTGGGGCAGGGGTTAGGGGCTACACCTTC.

This chain uses TRBV15 with TRBJ2-5, with 8 positions matching TRBD1. Germline V CDR1 and CDR2: LNHNV, YYDKDF (reference sequence). The ends lost 2 bases at V and 1 base at J; junction bases unmatched: 3. The CDR3 is 15 amino acids. CDR3 nucleotide sequence: TGTGCCACCAGCAGATCGGGACAGGTCCAAGAGACCCAGTACTTC. The encoded protein is CATSRSGQVQETQYF.

The rearrangement links TRBV28 to TRBJ1-2; 8 bases align to TRBD1. Germline V lookup: CDR1 MDHEN, CDR2 SYDVKM. The trim removed 6 bases at V and 8 bases at J, leaving 8 bases unmatched. The CDR3 totals 13 residues. CDR3 sequence reads: CASSSGQGGGYTF. The CDR3 region has the DNA TGTGCCAGCAGCTCCGGACAGGGAGGCGGCTACACCTTC.

This chain connects TRBV11-2 to TRBJ2-7; TRBD1 agrees at 8 bases. Germline loops: CDR1 SGHAT, CDR2 FQNNGV. The V and J ends lost 4 bases and 2 bases, in that order; junction bases with no gene match: 4. The CDR3 has 14 amino acids. The CDR3: CASSSRQGTYEQYV. DNA for the CDR3: TGTGCCAGCAGCTCCCGACAGGGGACCTACGAGCAGTACGTC.

Note on this clone: The sample has other DNA sequences that encode this CDR3 too. The chain couples TRBV9 to TRBJ2-2; 15 bases fit TRBD2. Germline CDR1 is SGDLS and CDR2 is YYNGEE. The V segment lost 4 bases and the J segment 4 bases; nucleotides outside the gene matches: 2. The CDR3 covers 16 residues. The CDR3 protein is CASSRTSGGATGELFF. The DNA for the CDR3 is TGTGCCAGCAGCCGGACTAGCGGGGGGGCCACCGGGGAGCTGTTTTTT.

The V call is TRBV4-1, the J call TRBJ1-2; 9 bases match TRBD1. Germline V gives CDR1 MGHRA, CDR2 YSYEKL. The V gene end was trimmed by 4 bases and the J gene end by 8 bases; junction bases not matched to a gene: 8. The CDR3 sequence is 14 residues long. The CDR3: CASSRPGTGKGYTF. The CDR3 bases are TGCGCCAGCAGCCGTCCCGGGACAGGGAAGGGCTACACCTTC.

The genes are TRBV9 and TRBJ1-1, with D possibly being TRBD1 (5 bases). Trimming cost V 0 bases and J 4 bases, with 13 bases left between them. The CDR3 has 15 residues. The germline V gene encodes CDR1 SGDLS and CDR2 YYNGEE. The CDR3 DNA follows: TGTGCCAGCAGCGTAGCTGGGGCTCAGGGCACTGAAGCTTTCTTT. Amino acid sequence: CASSVAGAQGTEAFF.

The chain carries TRBV4-3 and TRBJ1-5; D may be TRBD1 (5 bases). V lost 4 bases and J lost 4, with 14 bases in between. This CDR3 region has 15 residues. The V gene's germline CDR1 is LGHNA and CDR2 YSLEER. CDR3 sequence (DNA): TGCGCCAGCAGCCCCCGGACGGGGGAAAATCAGCCCCAGCATTTT. Its protein is CASSPRTGENQPQHF.

The chain has TRBV4-1 and TRBJ1-6; 7 nucleotides agree with TRBD1. Germline CDR1 reads MGHRA; CDR2 reads YSYEKL. The CDR3 spans 13 residues. V shed 5 bases and J 14 bases; nucleotides not matched to a gene: 9. The CDR3, as DNA: TGCGCCAGCAGCGGGACAGCCCAACCAACCCTCCACTTT. Its protein is CASSGTAQPTLHF.

The rearrangement links TRBV24-1 to TRBJ2-3; the match to TRBD2 covers 10 bases. Germline loops: CDR1 KGHDR, CDR2 SFDVKD. V was clipped by 3 bases and J by 3 bases; unmatched bases: 8. The CDR3 loop spans 17 amino acids. As DNA, the CDR3 is TGTGCCACCAGTGATACCCAGCGGGGGGGCCTAACAGATACGCAGTATTTT. Translating it yields CATSDTQRGGLTDTQYF.

This clone was seen once. The V call is TRBV2, the J call TRBJ2-3, with D perhaps TRBD1 (7 bases). Trimming took off 5 bases at V and 7 bases at J, with 25 bases between the two ends. This CDR3 contains 17 residues. Germline V gene sequence: CDR1 SNHLY, CDR2 FYNNEI. The CDR3 bases are TGTGCCAGCAGTCAATTTGGAGGGGGCGGATCTACAAATACGCAGTATTTT. Translation: CASSQFGGGGSTNTQYF.

This clone showed up just a few times. This chain connects TRBV2 to TRBJ2-5; D might be TRBD1 (6 bases). The CDR3 extends over 15 amino acids. From germline, CDR1 is SNHLY and CDR2 FYNNEI. V was pared by 3 bases and J by 5 bases, with 16 bases between. CDR3 DNA sequence: TGTGCCAGCAGTGAGGTGGGGGCACCGGGGGAGACCCAGTACTTC. Translation: CASSEVGAPGETQYF.

The J gene is TRBJ2-1, the V gene TRBV7-3; D might be TRBD2 (7 bases). Trimming left V 5 bases short and J 1 base short, with 15 bases between. The CDR3 extends over 16 amino acids. In germline, CDR1 is SGHTA, CDR2 FQGTGA. Written as DNA, the CDR3 is TGTGCCAGCAGCGAACCCGGGGGGCGATCCTACAATGAGCAGTTCTTC. It translates to CASSEPGGRSYNEQFF.